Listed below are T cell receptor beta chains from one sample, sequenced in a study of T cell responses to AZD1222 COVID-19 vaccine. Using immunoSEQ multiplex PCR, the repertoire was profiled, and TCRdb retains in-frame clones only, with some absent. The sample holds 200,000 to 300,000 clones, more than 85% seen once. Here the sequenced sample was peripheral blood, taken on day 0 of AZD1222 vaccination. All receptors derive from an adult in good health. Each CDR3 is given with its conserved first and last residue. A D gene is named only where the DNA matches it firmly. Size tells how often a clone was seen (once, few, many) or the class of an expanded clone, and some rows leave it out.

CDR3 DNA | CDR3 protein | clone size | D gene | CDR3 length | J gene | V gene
TGTGCCAGCAGCCTCTACTTAACAGGGATCCACGAGCAGTACTTC | CASSLYLTGIHEQYF | - | - | 15 | TRBJ2-7 | TRBV11-3
TGTGCCAGCAGTTTAATTAACTATGGCTACACCTTC | CASSLINYGYTF | - | - | 12 | TRBJ1-2 | TRBV28
TGTGCCAGCAGAGCCGGGACAAACGAGCAGTTCTTC | CASRAGTNEQFF | once | - | 12 | TRBJ2-1 | TRBV6-5
TGTGCCAGCAGCTTCGAGTTGCCGGGCGGAGAGCTGTTTTTT | CASSFELPGGELFF | - | - | 14 | TRBJ2-2 | TRBV5-6
TGCGCCAGCAGCCAAGAGGGAGGGCTTCTATACAATGAGCAGTTCTTC | CASSQEGGLLYNEQFF | - | TRBD2 | 16 | TRBJ2-1 | TRBV4-1
TGTGCCAGCAGTTACACTGAAGCTTTCTTT | CASSYTEAFF | few | - | 10 | TRBJ1-1 | TRBV2
TGTGCCAGCACCCAGGGGGCGAGGGATCAGCCCCAGCATTTT | CASTQGARDQPQHF | - | TRBD1 | 14 | TRBJ1-5 | TRBV28
TGTGCCAGCAGCCAGGCCGGTGGGAATCAGCCCCAGCATTTT | CASSQAGGNQPQHF | - | - | 14 | TRBJ1-5 | TRBV3-1/TRBV3-2
TGTGCCAGCAGTCGCGGGACAACTCCGGGGGAGCAGTACTTC | CASSRGTTPGEQYF | - | - | 14 | TRBJ2-7 | TRBV6-5
TGTGCCAGCAGCCCCCTATGGACTAGCGGGGGAGGGGCAGATACGCAGTATTTT | CASSPLWTSGGGADTQYF | - | TRBD2 | 18 | TRBJ2-3 | TRBV3-1/TRBV3-2
TGCGCCAGCAGCTTCGCCGGGGAAGAGACCCAGTACTTC | CASSFAGEETQYF | - | - | 13 | TRBJ2-5 | TRBV5-1
TGTGCCAGCAGCCGGACGCGCGGGACTGAAGCTTTCTTT | CASSRTRGTEAFF | - | - | 13 | TRBJ1-1 | TRBV2
TGTGCCAGCGGGTACCGGGCGACGGGTGAAAAACTGTTTTTT | CASGYRATGEKLFF | once | - | 14 | TRBJ1-4 | TRBV5-6
TGCGCCAGCAGCCAAGGCGCGGGAGGTCGGGAGCAGTACTTC | CASSQGAGGREQYF | - | TRBD2 | 14 | TRBJ2-7 | TRBV4-3
TGTGCCAGCAGCGTAGTTGAGGGGCGGCCGCAGTTCTTC | CASSVVEGRPQFF | - | - | 13 | TRBJ2-1 | TRBV9
TGTGCCAGCCTTCCCCCACAGGGGTGGAATTCACCCCTCCACTTT | CASLPPQGWNSPLHF | - | TRBD1 | 15 | TRBJ1-6 | TRBV28
TGTGCCAGCATTGGGGGCTCTGGTTCACCCCTCCACTTT | CASIGGSGSPLHF | - | - | 13 | TRBJ1-6 | TRBV6-6
TGTGCCAGCAGTTACTCGGTCGAAGACGGCTACACCTTC | CASSYSVEDGYTF | - | - | 13 | TRBJ1-2 | TRBV6-6
TGTGCCAGCAGTGGAGGGGCAGGGGGCTACAATCAGCCCCAGCATTTT | CASSGGAGGYNQPQHF | - | TRBD1 | 16 | TRBJ1-5 | TRBV28
TGCGCCAGCAGCCAAGATATTGAGGGGGAATTGAACTATGGCTACACCTTC | CASSQDIEGELNYGYTF | - | - | 17 | TRBJ1-2 | TRBV4-3
TGTGCCAGCGGGGGGCGGTACAATGAGCAGTTCTTC | CASGGRYNEQFF | once | - | 12 | TRBJ2-1 | TRBV7-2
TGTGCCAGCAGCCTAGCGGGAGGGCCGCTTAGTGGGGAGCTGTTTTTT | CASSLAGGPLSGELFF | - | TRBD2 | 16 | TRBJ2-2 | TRBV5-4
TGTGCCAGCAGTGAAGAAAAGGGTCCGTACGAGCAGTACTTC | CASSEEKGPYEQYF | once | - | 14 | TRBJ2-7 | TRBV2
TGTGCCAGCAGCCGGGAGCGGCAGGGTTCCGTCAATCAGCCCCAGCATTTT | CASSRERQGSVNQPQHF | medium-sized | - | 17 | TRBJ1-5 | TRBV2
TGTGCCACCAGCAGGGGGGGACTCTACGAGCAGTACTTC | CATSRGGLYEQYF | - | - | 13 | TRBJ2-7 | TRBV15
TGTGCCAGCAGCTTGGGAGGACAGGGGGCGTACTATGGCTACACCTTC | CASSLGGQGAYYGYTF | once | TRBD1 | 16 | TRBJ1-2 | TRBV5-4
TGTGCCTGTTTAGGGCAGCCGCTTCGCTATGGCTACACCTTC | CACLGQPLRYGYTF | - | - | 14 | TRBJ1-2 | TRBV28
TGTGCCAGCAATGGTCTAGCGGGGGTTCCAGATACGCAGTATTTT | CASNGLAGVPDTQYF | - | TRBD2 | 15 | TRBJ2-3 | TRBV28
TGTGCCAGCAGACAGGGAGACTATGGCTACACCTTC | CASRQGDYGYTF | - | - | 12 | TRBJ1-2 | TRBV28
TGTGCCACCCATCAACAGGGGAACTATGGCTACACCTTC | CATHQQGNYGYTF | - | TRBD1 | 13 | TRBJ1-2 | TRBV7-2
TGTGCCAGCCTAGGTAGGGAGGGAAATCAGCCCCAGCATTTT | CASLGREGNQPQHF | - | - | 14 | TRBJ1-5 | TRBV2
TGTGCCATCAGGGGGGGCGGGTCCTACGAGCAGTACTTC | CAIRGGGSYEQYF | - | - | 13 | TRBJ2-7 | TRBV10-3
TGCGCCAGCAGCCAAGAAACAGGGTGGGGGGAGCTGTTTTTT | CASSQETGWGELFF | - | - | 14 | TRBJ2-2 | TRBV4-1
TGTGCCAGCAGCTTAGCGCAGGTTACGCGGGACTACACAGATACGCAGTATTTT | CASSLAQVTRDYTDTQYF | - | TRBD2 | 18 | TRBJ2-3 | TRBV7-9
TGCGCCAGCAGTCAATCAGCCCCTACTGAAGCTTTCTTT | CASSQSAPTEAFF | - | - | 13 | TRBJ1-1 | TRBV23-1
TGTGCCAGCAGTTTGGCGCGCGGCGGAGGCTTTCGGGATGAGCAGTTCTTC | CASSLARGGGFRDEQFF | once | - | 17 | TRBJ2-1 | TRBV28
TGTGCCAGCAGATCAACGGGGGTGGATACGCAGTATTTT | CASRSTGVDTQYF | - | - | 13 | TRBJ2-3 | TRBV5-6
TGCGCCAGCAGCTTGTGGGGACTAGCGGATAACACAGATACGCAGTATTTT | CASSLWGLADNTDTQYF | - | TRBD2 | 17 | TRBJ2-3 | TRBV5-1
TGTGCCAGCAGCTTACTAGCGGGGGGCCCCTACGAGCAGTACTTC | CASSLLAGGPYEQYF | - | TRBD2 | 15 | TRBJ2-7 | TRBV7-9
TGTGCCAGCAGCTTAGCCAGCGGGAGGCGAAATACGCAGTATTTT | CASSLASGRRNTQYF | - | TRBD2 | 15 | TRBJ2-3 | TRBV7-8
TGTGCCAGCAGCCCGGGGCAATCCTCCTACAATGAGCAGTTCTTC | CASSPGQSSYNEQFF | - | - | 15 | TRBJ2-1 | TRBV28
TGCAGTGCTAGTGGAATGGGTTTCAATGAGCAGTTCTTC | CSASGMGFNEQFF | - | - | 13 | TRBJ2-1 | TRBV20-1